Sequencing of this T cell receptor (beta chain) was carried out in a study of T cells in Graves' hyperthyroidism and ophthalmopathy. Overall study results and limits: Model predictions of ophthalmopathy came a median 6.5 months before onset. Researchers found most expanded thyroid clonotypes above 0.001 in blood as well.

Germline CDR1 is SGHRS and CDR2 is YFSETQ. With 0 bases removed from V and 4 bases from J, the gap between germline ends came to 8 bases. The CDR3 has 14 residues. Amplified TCR beta CDR3 regions came from RNA transcripts. The TCR CDR3 was amplified in a first-round RT-PCR using the HTBI primer set. TCRdb independently ran MiXCR on the multiplex PCR reads; one entry per CDR3 protein. The table lists around 700,000 distinct CDR3 sequences, 18% of them singletons. This clonotype showed up many times. Its antigen remains unknown. This rearrangement joins TRBV5-1 to TRBJ2-1; maybe TRBD2 (5 bases). The sample consisted of blood. This TCR was sampled from a woman between 45 and 60 years old with Graves' hyperthyroidism that later progressed to Graves' ophthalmopathy. CDR3 nucleotide sequence: TGCGCCAGCAGCTTGGATCCGGGATACAATGAGCAGTTCTTC. Translated: CASSLDPGYNEQFF.